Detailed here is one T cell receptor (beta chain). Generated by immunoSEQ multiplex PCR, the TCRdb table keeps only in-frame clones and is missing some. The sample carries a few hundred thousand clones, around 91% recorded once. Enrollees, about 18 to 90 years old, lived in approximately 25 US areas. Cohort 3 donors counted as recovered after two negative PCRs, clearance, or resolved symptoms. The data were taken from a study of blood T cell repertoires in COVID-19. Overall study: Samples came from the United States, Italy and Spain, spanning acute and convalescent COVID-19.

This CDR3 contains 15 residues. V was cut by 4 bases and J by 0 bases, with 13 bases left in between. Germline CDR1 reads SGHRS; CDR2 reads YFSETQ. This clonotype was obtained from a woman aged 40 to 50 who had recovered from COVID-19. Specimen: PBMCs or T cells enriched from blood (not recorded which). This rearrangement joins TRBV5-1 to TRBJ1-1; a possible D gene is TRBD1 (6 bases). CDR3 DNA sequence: TGCGCCAGCAGCCTTCTGACAGGCTTGAACACTGAAGCTTTCTTT. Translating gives CASSLLTGLNTEAFF.